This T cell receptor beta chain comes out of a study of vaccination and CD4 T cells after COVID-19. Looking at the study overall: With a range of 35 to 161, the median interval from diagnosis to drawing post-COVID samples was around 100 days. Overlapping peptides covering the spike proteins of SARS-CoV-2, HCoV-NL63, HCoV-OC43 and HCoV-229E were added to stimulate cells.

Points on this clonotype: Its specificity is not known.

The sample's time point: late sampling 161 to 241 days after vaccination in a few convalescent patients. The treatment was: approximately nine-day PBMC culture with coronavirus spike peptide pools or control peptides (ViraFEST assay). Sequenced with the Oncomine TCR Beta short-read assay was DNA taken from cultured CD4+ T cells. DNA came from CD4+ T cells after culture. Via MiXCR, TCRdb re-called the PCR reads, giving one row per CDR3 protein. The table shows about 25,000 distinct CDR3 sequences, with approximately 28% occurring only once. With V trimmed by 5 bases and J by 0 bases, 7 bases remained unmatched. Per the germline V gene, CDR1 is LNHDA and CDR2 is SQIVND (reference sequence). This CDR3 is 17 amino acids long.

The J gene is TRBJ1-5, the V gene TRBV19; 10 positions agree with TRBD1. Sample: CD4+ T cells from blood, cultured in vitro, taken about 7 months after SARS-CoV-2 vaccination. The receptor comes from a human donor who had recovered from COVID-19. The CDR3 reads CASSPEDRGSSNQPQHF. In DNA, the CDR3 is TGTGCCAGTAGTCCGGAGGACAGGGGGTCTAGCAATCAGCCCCAGCATTTT.